The source of this T cell receptor (beta chain) is a study of response to subunit inactivated influenza vaccine. Findings of the study overall: After each seasonal influenza vaccination, few new T cells are recruited, the authors suggested.

This CDR3 has 13 residues. Trimming removed 1 base at V and 7 bases at J, with 11 bases between. This clonotype was recorded at least ten times. What it binds is unknown. TCRdb processed the RT-PCR reads anew with MiXCR; each CDR3 protein has one entry. The sample holds 650,000 to 850,000 distinct CDR3 sequences; about 14% are singletons and the top ten take around 6.5%. The chain recombines TRBV12-3 or TRBV12-4 with TRBJ2-7; D tentatively reads TRBD1 or TRBD2 (6 bases each). The clonotype originates from a man aged 45-60 years who received an inactivated influenza vaccine. Material: PBMCs from blood, obtained about 14 days before vaccination. CDR3 loop: CASSLVGGREQYF. DNA for the CDR3: TGTGCCAGCAGTTTAGTCGGGGGCCGGGAGCAGTACTTC.